Below, one T cell receptor (beta chain) is given with its context. The data belong to a study of blood T cell repertoires in COVID-19. Study information: The study drew acute and convalescent COVID-19 samples from the United States, Italy and Spain. Nucleic acid was either cDNA or gDNA, and it came from T cells, B-cell-depleted T cells, or PBMCs.

This CDR3 has 14 residues. The junction had 1 base not matched to a gene; V was cut back by 5 bases and J by 1 base. Germline-derived CDR1 and CDR2 are MDHEN and SYDVKM. Per the original data handling: Scientists estimated how many nucleated cells there were by amplifying reference gene primers. The data were produced by immunoSEQ multiplex PCR, yet TCRdb's version contains in-frame clones alone and is incomplete. V and J calls plus clone size are reproduced from that table; the DNA served to infer D and trimming. The sample yields tens of thousands of clones, 90% seen once. The chain has TRBV28 and TRBJ1-4; 7 nucleotides align to TRBD1. The sequenced sample consisted of peripheral blood. The source of this sequence is a man in his fifties with COVID-19, enrolled during active disease. In DNA, the CDR3 is TGTGCCAGCAGTGGGGACAGAACTAATGAAAAACTGTTTTTT. Translated: CASSGDRTNEKLFF.